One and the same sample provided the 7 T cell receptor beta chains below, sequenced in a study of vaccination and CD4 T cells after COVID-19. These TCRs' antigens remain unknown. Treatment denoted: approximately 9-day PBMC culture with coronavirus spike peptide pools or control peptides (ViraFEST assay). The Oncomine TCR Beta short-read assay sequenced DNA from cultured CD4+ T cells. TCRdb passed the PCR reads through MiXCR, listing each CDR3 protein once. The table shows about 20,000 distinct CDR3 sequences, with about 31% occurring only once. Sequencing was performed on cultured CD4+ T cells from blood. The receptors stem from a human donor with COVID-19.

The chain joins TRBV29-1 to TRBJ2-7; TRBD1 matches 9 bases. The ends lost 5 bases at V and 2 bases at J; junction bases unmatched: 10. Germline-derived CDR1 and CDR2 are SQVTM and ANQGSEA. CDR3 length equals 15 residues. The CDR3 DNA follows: TGCAGCGTTCAACCCGGGACAGGGAGTACCTACGAGCAGTACTTC. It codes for CSVQPGTGSTYEQYF.

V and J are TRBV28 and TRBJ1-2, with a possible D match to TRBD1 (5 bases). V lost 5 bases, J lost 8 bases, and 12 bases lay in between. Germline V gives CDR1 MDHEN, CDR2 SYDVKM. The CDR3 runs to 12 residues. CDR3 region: CASSTGGYGYTF. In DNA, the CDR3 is TGTGCCAGCAGTACAGGAGGCTACGGCTACACCTTC.

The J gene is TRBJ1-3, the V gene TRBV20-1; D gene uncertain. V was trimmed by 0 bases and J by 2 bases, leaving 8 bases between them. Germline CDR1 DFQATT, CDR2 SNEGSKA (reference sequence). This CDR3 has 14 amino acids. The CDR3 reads CSARDSTAGNTIYF. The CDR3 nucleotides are TGCAGTGCTAGAGATTCGACGGCTGGAAACACCATATATTTT.

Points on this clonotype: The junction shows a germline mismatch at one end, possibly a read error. The CDR3 nucleotides read TGTGCCAGCCATAGCGGGACAGGGGGCACAGGTACGCAGTATTTT. Amino acid sequence: CASHSGTGGTGTQYF. V usage is TRBV27 and J usage is TRBJ2-3, with 12 nucleotides matching TRBD1. The CDR3 sequence is 15 residues long. The germline V gene has CDR1 MNHEY and CDR2 SMNVEV (reference sequence).

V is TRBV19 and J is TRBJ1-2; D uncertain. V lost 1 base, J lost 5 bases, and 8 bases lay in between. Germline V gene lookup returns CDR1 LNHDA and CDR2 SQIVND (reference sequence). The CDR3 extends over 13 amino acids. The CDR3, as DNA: TGTGCCAGTAGTATAGTTGGCCTGTATGGCTACACCTTC. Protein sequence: CASSIVGLYGYTF.

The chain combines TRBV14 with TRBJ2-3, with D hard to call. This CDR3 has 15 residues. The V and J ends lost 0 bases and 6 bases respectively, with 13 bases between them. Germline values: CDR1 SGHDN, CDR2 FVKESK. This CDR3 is CASSQDLLSGDTQYF. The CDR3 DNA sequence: TGTGCCAGCAGCCAAGATTTATTAAGTGGGGATACGCAGTATTTT.

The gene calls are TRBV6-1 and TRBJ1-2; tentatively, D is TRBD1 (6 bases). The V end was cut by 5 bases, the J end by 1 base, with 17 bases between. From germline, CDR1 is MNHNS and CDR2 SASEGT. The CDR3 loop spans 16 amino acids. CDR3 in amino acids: CASSLSGADLNYGYTF. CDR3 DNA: TGTGCCAGCAGTCTCTCAGGGGCCGACCTTAACTATGGCTACACCTTC.